These 30 T cell receptor beta chains were sequenced from one sample in a study of control samples from healthy donors and cancer patients. The method was immunoSEQ multiplex PCR; TCRdb's version includes in-frame clones alone and lacks a portion of them. Here the sample table reports approximately 190,000 clones. What was sequenced was blood. These receptors were collected from a woman in her 30s in good health.

V is TRBV7-9 and J is TRBJ2-3; 8 bases agree with TRBD1. CDR3 length equals 16 residues. V was pared by 4 bases and J by 6 bases, with 12 bases of the junction left unmatched. Germline V gene sequence: CDR1 SEHNR, CDR2 FQNEAQ (reference sequence). The CDR3 sequence is CASSSGGAGMWDTQYF. In DNA form, the CDR3 reads TGTGCCAGCAGCTCAGGGGGCGCAGGGATGTGGGATACGCAGTATTTT.

The chain is built from TRBV5-1 and TRBJ2-7; possible D gene TRBD1, 6 bases. The CDR3 has 13 amino acids. V lost 2 bases, J lost 7 bases, and 13 bases lay in between. Germline V CDR1 and CDR2: SGHRS, YFSETQ. The DNA of the CDR3 is TGCGCCAGCAGCTTTGTCAGGGGCGGAGAGCAGTACTTC. It specifies CASSFVRGGEQYF.

The chain uses TRBV3-1 (or the pseudogene TRBV3-2) and TRBJ2-5, with D perhaps TRBD1 (6 bases). V dropped 6 bases and J dropped 5 bases, with 13 bases sitting between them. The CDR3 sequence is 13 residues long. Germline CDR1 reads LGHDT; CDR2 reads YNNKEL (reference sequence). This CDR3 is CASRGERGETQYF. CDR3 nucleotide sequence: TGTGCCAGCAGAGGAGAAAGGGGGGAGACCCAGTACTTC.

The chain employs TRBV3-1 (or the pseudogene TRBV3-2) and TRBJ1-5; D is possibly TRBD1 (5 bases). Germline loops: CDR1 LGHDT, CDR2 YNNKEL (reference sequence). Trimming took 4 bases from V and 4 from J, leaving 17 bases between them. The CDR3 length is 16 residues. CDR3: CASSPQGNVPNQPQHF. CDR3 coding DNA: TGTGCCAGCAGCCCCCAGGGAAACGTTCCTAATCAGCCCCAGCATTTT.

This chain connects TRBV3-1 (or the pseudogene TRBV3-2) to TRBJ2-1; D uncertain. Deletions cut 6 bases from V and 1 base from J, with 13 bases between. Germline V CDR1 and CDR2: LGHDT, YNNKEL (reference sequence). The CDR3 is 15 residues long. DNA for the CDR3: TGTGCCAGCAGACTTAGTGGACCATCCTACAATGAGCAGTTCTTC. Protein: CASRLSGPSYNEQFF.

V gene TRBV11-3 combines with J gene TRBJ1-3; D ambiguous. Trimming stripped 1 base from V and 4 bases from J, with 11 bases between. The CDR3 extends over 15 amino acids. The V gene's germline CDR1 is SGHNT and CDR2 YENEEA. The CDR3 spells CASSLGSSDGNTIYF. CDR3 DNA: TGTGCCAGCAGCTTAGGGTCCTCTGACGGAAACACCATATATTTT.

The chain recombines TRBV6-5 with TRBJ1-6; tentatively, D is TRBD1 (6 bases). Germline assignment: CDR1 MNHEY and CDR2 SVGAGI. V shed 0 bases and J shed 6 bases, with 12 bases lying between them. The CDR3 extends over 16 amino acids. The CDR3 DNA reads TGTGCCAGCAGTTACTCGACAGGAGTAGGTAATTCACCCCTCCACTTT. This gives the protein CASSYSTGVGNSPLHF.

This chain joins TRBV15 and TRBJ2-3, with D perhaps TRBD2 (5 bases). The CDR3 spans 12 residues. The ends were cut back, 5 bases at V and 2 bases at J, with 5 bases in the middle. CDR1 is LNHNV, CDR2 YYDKDF, per germline (reference sequence). The CDR3 DNA follows: TGTGCCACCAGCCGGGACACAGATACGCAGTATTTT. Its protein is CATSRDTDTQYF.

The chain joins TRBV19 to TRBJ2-7, with 10 bases fitting TRBD1. The V and J ends lost 4 bases and 3 bases, in that order; junction bases with no gene match: 6. This CDR3 is 15 amino acids long. The germline CDR1 and CDR2 sequences are LNHDA and SQIVND (reference sequence). In nucleotides, the CDR3 is TGTGCCAGTAGTACTATAGGGACAGGGGTCTACGAGCAGTACTTC. Translation gives CASSTIGTGVYEQYF.

In nucleotides, the CDR3 is TGTGCCAGCAGTTCCGGACAGGGGAACACTGAAGCTTTCTTT. It yields the protein CASSSGQGNTEAFF. The genes are TRBV6-5 and TRBJ1-1; 8 nucleotides match TRBD1. The CDR3 consists of 14 residues. V was pared by 4 bases and J by 1 base, with 2 bases of the junction left unmatched. Per the germline V gene, CDR1 is MNHEY and CDR2 is SVGAGI.

The genes are TRBV6-1 and TRBJ2-7; D ambiguous. The CDR3 has 14 residues. The V end was cut by 2 bases, the J end by 2 bases, with 10 bases between. The germline CDR1 and CDR2 sequences are MNHNS and SASEGT. DNA of the CDR3: TGTGCCAGCAGTGAAATAAGACCCCCCTACGAGCAGTACTTC. It yields the protein CASSEIRPPYEQYF.

The V and J genes are TRBV7-2 and TRBJ1-1, with TRBD1 as a possible D gene (6 bases). The germline gives CDR1 SGHTA, CDR2 FQGNSA. Trimming left V 4 bases short and J 10 bases short, with 16 bases between. This CDR3 contains 13 residues. As DNA, the CDR3 is TGTGCCAGCAGCTCGACTCAGGGGCGCAGAGCTTTCTTT. This encodes CASSSTQGRRAFF. Based on the CDR3 plus reference TRBV7-2 and TRBJ1-1, the full variable domain is GAGVSQSPSNKVTEKGKDVELRCDPISGHTALYWYRQSLGQGLEFLIYFQGNSAPDKSGLPSDRFSAERTGGSVSTLTIQRTQQEDSAVYLCASSSTQGRRAFFGQGTRLTVV.

This sequence joins TRBV19 and TRBJ1-2; D is ambiguous. V dropped 3 bases and J dropped 2 bases, with 16 bases sitting between them. The CDR3 consists of 16 residues. The germline CDR1 and CDR2 sequences are LNHDA and SQIVND (reference sequence). The CDR3 bases are TGTGCCAGTAGTATCGTTGGTTCAGAAGTAAACTATGGCTACACCTTC. Protein: CASSIVGSEVNYGYTF.

The V gene is TRBV3-1 (or the pseudogene TRBV3-2), the J gene TRBJ2-5, with 7 bases lining up with TRBD2. V shed 4 bases and J 5 bases; nucleotides not matched to a gene: 13. Germline V gene data show CDR1 as LGHDT and CDR2 as YNNKEL (reference sequence). The CDR3 is made up of 16 amino acids. The CDR3 spells CASSRSGLMGGETQYF. CDR3 sequence (DNA): TGTGCCAGCAGCCGCTCGGGACTGATGGGGGGGGAGACCCAGTACTTC.

CDR3 nucleotides: TGTGCCAGCAGCCCTGGACAGGGGTCCCCAGATACGCAGTATTTT. Its translation: CASSPGQGSPDTQYF. The rearrangement joins TRBV4-2 to TRBJ2-3; 9 bases line up with TRBD1. The ends lost 4 bases at V and 4 bases at J; junction bases unmatched: 6. The V gene's germline CDR1 is LGHNA and CDR2 YNFKEQ. This CDR3 is 15 amino acids long.

The DNA for the CDR3 is TGCGCCAGCAGCCCCTACCCGGGACAGGTTTTTTATGGCTACACCTTC. This sequence encodes CASSPYPGQVFYGYTF. The chain combines TRBV4-3 with TRBJ1-2, with 8 nucleotides matching TRBD1. V lost 4 bases, J lost 5 bases, and 12 bases stayed unmatched. The CDR3 has 16 amino acids. CDR1 is LGHNA and CDR2 is YSLEER in the germline V gene.

The rearrangement links TRBV7-9 to TRBJ1-6; D is unclear. Germline values: CDR1 SEHNR, CDR2 FQNEAQ (reference sequence). V gave up 1 base and J gave up 7 bases, with 5 bases separating them. This CDR3 spans 13 amino acids. CDR3 DNA sequence: TGTGCCAGCAGCTTAGGGAGAAATTCACCCCTCCACTTT. Its translation is CASSLGRNSPLHF. The full variable domain, completed using reference TRBV7-9 and TRBJ1-6, is DTGVSQNPRHKITKRGQNVTFRCDPISEHNRLYWYRQTLGQGPEFLTYFQNEAQLEKSRLLSDRFSAERPKGSFSTLEIQRTEQGDSAMYLCASSLGRNSPLHFGNGTRLTVT.

The CDR3 coding sequence is TGTGCCAGCAGTTTACCCCTCGGCAGGTCACCCCTCCACTTT. This encodes CASSLPLGRSPLHF. The chain combines TRBV27 with TRBJ1-6; D call uncertain. This CDR3 is 14 amino acids long. V lost 2 bases and J lost 10, with 12 bases in between. In germline, CDR1 is MNHEY, CDR2 SMNVEV (reference sequence).

The chain joins TRBV15 to TRBJ1-5; 11 nucleotides align to TRBD1. V shed 4 bases, J shed 0 bases, and the junction held 8 bases outside the gene matches. CDR3 size: 18 residues. Germline CDR1 LNHNV, CDR2 YYDKDF (reference sequence). CDR3 DNA: TGTGCCACCAGCACCTACCGGGACAGGGGGACTAGCAATCAGCCCCAGCATTTT. It is translated as CATSTYRDRGTSNQPQHF.

The chain carries TRBV3-1 (or the pseudogene TRBV3-2) and TRBJ2-5, with 11 nucleotides matching TRBD2. Germline-derived CDR1 and CDR2 are LGHDT and YNNKEL (reference sequence). The CDR3 is 15 amino acids. Trimming removed 1 base from V and 5 bases from J; junction bases left unmatched: 3. CDR3 in amino acids: CASSQVASGRETQYF. The CDR3 DNA follows: TGTGCCAGCAGCCAAGTTGCTAGCGGGAGGGAGACCCAGTACTTC.

The V and J genes are TRBV7-6 and TRBJ1-1; no clear D. The CDR3 has 15 amino acids. Trimming pared 1 base from V and 0 bases from J, leaving 9 bases between. Germline V gives CDR1 SGHVS, CDR2 FNYEAQ. The CDR3 DNA reads TGTGCCAGCAGCTTAGGAGGCCGAGTGAACACTGAAGCTTTCTTT. Translating it yields CASSLGGRVNTEAFF.

The chain is built from TRBV30 and TRBJ1-6, with D possibly being TRBD1 (6 bases). This CDR3 has 15 amino acids. Germline V lookup: CDR1 GTSNPN, CDR2 SVGIG (reference sequence). V was clipped by 2 bases and J by 3 bases, with 11 bases between them. Here the CDR3 reads CAWSYRVSYNSPLHF. The CDR3 DNA is TGTGCCTGGAGTTACAGGGTTAGCTATAATTCACCCCTCCACTTT.

This chain connects TRBV6-6 to TRBJ2-5, with TRBD1 matching 8 bases. This CDR3 contains 15 residues. Germline V gene lookup returns CDR1 MNHNY and CDR2 SVGAGI (reference sequence). Trimming removed 4 bases from V and 5 bases from J; junction bases left unmatched: 9. CDR3 sequence: CASSSRGRMQETQYF. CDR3 in DNA: TGTGCCAGCAGTTCCAGGGGGCGCATGCAGGAGACCCAGTACTTC.

This chain links TRBV19 with TRBJ2-5; no reliable D call. The CDR3 consists of 13 residues. The germline V and J ends were trimmed by 3 bases and 3 bases, with 8 bases remaining between them. Germline V gene lookup returns CDR1 LNHDA and CDR2 SQIVND (reference sequence). The DNA for the CDR3 is TGTGCCAGTAGTATGTCCAGGAAAGAGACCCAGTACTTC. Translated, it gives CASSMSRKETQYF.

The chain joins TRBV7-9 to TRBJ1-6, with a weak D call TRBD1 (6 bases). CDR3 length equals 13 residues. The V and J ends lost 5 bases and 10 bases respectively, with 12 bases between them. Germline CDR1 SEHNR, CDR2 FQNEAQ (reference sequence). The CDR3 coding sequence is TGTGCCAGCAGCCTTACGCAGGGGTCACCCCTCCACTTT. It codes for CASSLTQGSPLHF.

The V and J genes are TRBV20-1 and TRBJ1-4, with D tentatively TRBD1 (5 bases). V lost 3 bases to trimming and J lost 8 bases, with 7 bases between them. From germline, CDR1 is DFQATT and CDR2 SNEGSKA (reference sequence). The CDR3 length is 11 residues. The CDR3 sequence is CSASRGEKLFF. The CDR3 DNA sequence: TGCAGTGCTAGTCGGGGGGAAAAACTGTTTTTT.

The chain uses TRBV5-8 and TRBJ2-7; D is uncertain. This CDR3 is built from 13 residues. Deletions cut 1 base from V and 6 bases from J, with 11 bases between. Germline assignment: CDR1 SGHTS and CDR2 YDEGEE. CDR3 residues: CASSLRSFPEQYF. Written as DNA, the CDR3 is TGTGCCAGCAGCTTGAGAAGTTTCCCCGAGCAGTACTTC.

The chain employs TRBV4-3 and TRBJ1-2, with D possibly TRBD1 on 5 matching bases. V was pared by 1 base and J by 8 bases, with 23 bases between. The V gene's germline CDR1 is LGHNA and CDR2 YSLEER. The CDR3 spans 17 residues. In DNA, the CDR3 is TGCGCCAGCAGCCAAGGCATTACGGGAGGGACCCGGGGGGGCTACACCTTC. Translated: CASSQGITGGTRGGYTF.

The chain carries TRBV24-1 and TRBJ2-5; 11 bases fit TRBD1. Germline lookup yields CDR1 KGHDR and CDR2 SFDVKD. Germline trimming cut 4 bases from V and 5 bases from J; bases unmatched to any gene: 8. The CDR3 spans 16 residues. CDR3 loop: CATSDRAGTGGETQYF. DNA for the CDR3: TGTGCCACCAGTGACCGGGCCGGGACAGGGGGGGAGACCCAGTACTTC.

This sequence joins TRBV27 and TRBJ1-2, with D tentatively TRBD1 (5 bases). CDR1 and CDR2 from the germline V gene are MNHEY and SMNVEV (reference sequence). The CDR3 extends over 15 amino acids. V was pared by 5 bases and J by 4 bases, with 17 bases between. The CDR3 region has the DNA TGTGCCAGCAGTGCGGGGGGGGTTCTTTCCTATGGCTACACCTTC. As protein: CASSAGGVLSYGYTF.